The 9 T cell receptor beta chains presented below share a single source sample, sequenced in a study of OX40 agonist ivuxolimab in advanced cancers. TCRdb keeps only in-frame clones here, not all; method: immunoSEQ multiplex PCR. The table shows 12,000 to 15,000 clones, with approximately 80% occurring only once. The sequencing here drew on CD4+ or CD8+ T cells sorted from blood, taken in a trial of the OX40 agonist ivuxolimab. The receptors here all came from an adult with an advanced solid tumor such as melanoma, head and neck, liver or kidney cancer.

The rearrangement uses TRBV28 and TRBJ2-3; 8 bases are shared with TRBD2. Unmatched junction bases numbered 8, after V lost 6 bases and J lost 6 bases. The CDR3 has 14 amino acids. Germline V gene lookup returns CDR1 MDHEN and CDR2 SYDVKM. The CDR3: CASRTSGSADTQYF. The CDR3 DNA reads TGTGCCAGCAGGACCAGCGGGAGTGCCGATACGCAGTATTTT.

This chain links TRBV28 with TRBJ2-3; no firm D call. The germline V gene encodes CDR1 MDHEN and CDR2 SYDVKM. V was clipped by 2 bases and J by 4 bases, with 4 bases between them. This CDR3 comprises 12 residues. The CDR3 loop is CASSLASDTQYF. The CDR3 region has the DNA TGTGCCAGCAGTTTAGCCTCAGATACGCAGTATTTT.

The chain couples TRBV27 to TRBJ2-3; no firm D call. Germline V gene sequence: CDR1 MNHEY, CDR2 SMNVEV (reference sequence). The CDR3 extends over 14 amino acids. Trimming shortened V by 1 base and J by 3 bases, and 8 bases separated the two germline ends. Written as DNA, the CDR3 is TGTGCCAGCAGTTTATTTCCGGGTACAGATACGCAGTATTTT. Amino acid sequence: CASSLFPGTDTQYF.

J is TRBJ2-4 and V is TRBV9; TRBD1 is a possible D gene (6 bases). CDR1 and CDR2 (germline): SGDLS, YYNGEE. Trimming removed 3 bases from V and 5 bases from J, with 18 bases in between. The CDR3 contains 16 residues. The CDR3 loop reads CASSAFLTGLENIQYF. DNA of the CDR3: TGTGCCAGCAGCGCTTTTCTCACAGGGCTCGAAAACATTCAGTACTTC.

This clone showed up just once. The CDR3 reads CASSVGGGNSGNTIYF. The CDR3 nucleotides read TGTGCCAGCAGCGTAGGGGGAGGAAACTCTGGAAACACCATATATTTT. The V gene is TRBV9, the J gene TRBJ1-3, with D unresolved. This CDR3 comprises 16 residues. Germline V gene lookup returns CDR1 SGDLS and CDR2 YYNGEE. The V end was cut by 0 bases, the J end by 0 bases, with 10 bases between.

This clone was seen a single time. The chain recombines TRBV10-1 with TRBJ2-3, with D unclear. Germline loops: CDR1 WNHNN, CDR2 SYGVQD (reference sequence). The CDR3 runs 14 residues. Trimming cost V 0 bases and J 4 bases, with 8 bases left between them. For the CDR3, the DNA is TGCGCCAGCAGTGAGTCAGGGTACGCAGATACGCAGTATTTT. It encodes CASSESGYADTQYF.

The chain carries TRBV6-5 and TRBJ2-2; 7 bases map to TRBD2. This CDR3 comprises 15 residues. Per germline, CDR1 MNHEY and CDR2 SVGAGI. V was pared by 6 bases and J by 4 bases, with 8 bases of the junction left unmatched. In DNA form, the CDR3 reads TGTGCCAGCAGCCCACTAGCGTCGGGCACCGGGGAGCTGTTTTTT. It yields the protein CASSPLASGTGELFF.

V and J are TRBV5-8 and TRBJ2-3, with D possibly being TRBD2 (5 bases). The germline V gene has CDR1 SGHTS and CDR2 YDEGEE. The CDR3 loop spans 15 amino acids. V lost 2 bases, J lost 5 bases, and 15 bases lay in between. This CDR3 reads CASSFASSRVDTQYF. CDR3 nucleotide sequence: TGTGCCAGCAGCTTCGCATCTAGCCGGGTAGATACGCAGTATTTT.

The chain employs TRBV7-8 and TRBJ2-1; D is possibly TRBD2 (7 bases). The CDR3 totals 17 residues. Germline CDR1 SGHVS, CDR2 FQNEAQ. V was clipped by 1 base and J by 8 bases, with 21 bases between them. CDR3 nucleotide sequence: TGTGCCAGCAGCTTAGTCCCGTGGGGGGCGGGGGATTATGAGCAGTTCTTC. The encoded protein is CASSLVPWGAGDYEQFF. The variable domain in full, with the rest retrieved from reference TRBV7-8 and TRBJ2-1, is GAGVSQSPRYKVAKRGQDVALRCDPISGHVSLFWYQQALGQGPEFLTYFQNEAQLDKSGLPSDRFFAERPEGSVSTLKIQRTQQEDSAVYLCASSLVPWGAGDYEQFFGPGTRLTVL.